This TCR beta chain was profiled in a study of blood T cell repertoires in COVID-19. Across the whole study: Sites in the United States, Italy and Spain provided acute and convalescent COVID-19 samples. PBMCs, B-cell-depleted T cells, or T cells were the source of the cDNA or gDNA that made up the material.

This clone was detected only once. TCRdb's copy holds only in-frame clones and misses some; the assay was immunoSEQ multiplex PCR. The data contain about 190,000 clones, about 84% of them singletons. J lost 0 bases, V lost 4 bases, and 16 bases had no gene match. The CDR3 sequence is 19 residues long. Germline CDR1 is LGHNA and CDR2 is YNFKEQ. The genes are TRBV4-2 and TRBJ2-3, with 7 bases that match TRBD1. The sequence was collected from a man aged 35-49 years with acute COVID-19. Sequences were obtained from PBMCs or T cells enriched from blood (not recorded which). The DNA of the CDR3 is TGTGCCAGCAGCCTCGAACAGTCGGGGAAGGGGGCTAGCACAGATACGCAGTATTTT. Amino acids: CASSLEQSGKGASTDTQYF.